The 9 T cell receptor beta chains below all came from one sample that was sequenced in a study of cytomegalovirus exposure and HLA in healthy donors. Amplification used 60 Vbeta primers and 13 Jbeta primers. Sequenced by immunoSEQ multiplex PCR; TCRdb stores in-frame clones only, minus some. The sample holds approximately 99,000 clones, roughly 76% seen once. Material: PBMCs. The source of these receptors is a man aged 35-49 years in good health and CMV-seronegative.

This clone was observed a few times. This chain's CDR3 is CASSLAFGQGVGQPQHF. In nucleotides, the CDR3 is TGTGCCAGCAGCTTAGCTTTCGGACAGGGCGTTGGTCAGCCCCAGCATTTT. The chain uses TRBV7-9 and TRBJ1-5; TRBD1 matches 8 bases. With 0 bases clipped from V and 6 bases from J, the junction kept 10 bases outside the gene matches. The CDR3 extends over 17 amino acids. Germline CDR1 SEHNR, CDR2 FQNEAQ (reference sequence).

This clone was counted at least ten times. The chain uses TRBV6-5 and TRBJ2-1; D perhaps matches TRBD1 (5 bases). This CDR3 contains 15 residues. Trimming left V 2 bases short and J 5 bases short, with 13 bases between. Germline values: CDR1 MNHEY, CDR2 SVGAGI. The CDR3 loop is CASSYRFSGNNEQFF. DNA of the CDR3: TGTGCCAGCAGTTACAGATTTTCAGGGAACAATGAGCAGTTCTTC.

This sequence joins TRBV27 and TRBJ2-5; 7 bases are a match to TRBD2. The CDR3 spans 16 residues. Germline V gene data show CDR1 as MNHEY and CDR2 as SMNVEV (reference sequence). The V and J ends lost 2 bases and 5 bases, in that order; junction bases with no gene match: 11. The CDR3 DNA sequence: TGTGCCAGCAGTTTAAGTATACCGCTAGCGGTGGAGACCCAGTACTTC. Residues: CASSLSIPLAVETQYF.

Only a few counts were recorded for this clone. The rearrangement uses TRBV19 and TRBJ1-5; the D gene is possibly TRBD1 (6 bases). Germline CDR1 LNHDA, CDR2 SQIVND (reference sequence). This CDR3 comprises 16 residues. The germline V and J ends were trimmed by 6 bases and 4 bases, with 19 bases remaining between them. Here the CDR3 reads CASSLARRGGNQPQHF. In DNA, the CDR3 is TGTGCCAGTAGCCTCGCCCGGCGAGGGGGAAATCAGCCCCAGCATTTT.

This chain links TRBV5-1 with TRBJ2-1; a possible D gene is TRBD2 (7 bases). This CDR3 is 14 amino acids long. CDR1 SGHRS and CDR2 YFSETQ come from the germline V gene. With 4 bases removed from V and 3 bases from J, the gap between germline ends came to 11 bases. CDR3 coding DNA: TGCGCCAGCAGCCCGGGGGGCGACTACAATGAGCAGTTCTTC. Translation: CASSPGGDYNEQFF.

The sample holds one count of this clone. The genes are TRBV6-5 and TRBJ2-3; D is ambiguous. V was pared by 7 bases and J by 0 bases, with 14 bases between. The CDR3 has 15 residues. Germline CDR1 MNHEY, CDR2 SVGAGI. This chain's CDR3 is CASTEDFSSTDTQYF. Here the CDR3 DNA reads TGTGCCAGCACGGAAGACTTTTCTAGCACAGATACGCAGTATTTT.

The chain employs TRBV5-4 and TRBJ2-7, with 9 bases matching TRBD2. The CDR3 loop spans 15 amino acids. The J segment lost 2 bases and the V segment lost 0 bases, leaving 3 bases of the junction unmatched. Germline V gene sequence: CDR1 SGHNT, CDR2 YYREEE (reference sequence). The CDR3 nucleotides read TGTGCCAGCAGCTTGGCTAGCGGGGCCACCTACGAGCAGTACTTC. Protein sequence: CASSLASGATYEQYF.

This chain connects TRBV15 to TRBJ1-5; D is perhaps TRBD1 (6 bases). The V gene lost 5 bases and the J gene lost 7 bases, with 15 bases spanning the gap. The CDR3 has 14 amino acids. In germline, CDR1 is LNHNV, CDR2 YYDKDF (reference sequence). The CDR3 reads CATSGPWGGQPQHF. Here the CDR3 DNA reads TGTGCCACCAGCGGGCCTTGGGGGGGCCAGCCCCAGCATTTT.

The chain is built from TRBV9 and TRBJ1-2; TRBD1 aligns across 9 bases. Germline trimming cut 3 bases from V and 6 bases from J; bases unmatched to any gene: 9. Per germline, CDR1 SGDLS and CDR2 YYNGEE. The CDR3 is made up of 15 amino acids. CDR3 coding DNA: TGTGCCAGCAGCGGGACCAGGACAGGGGCGGATGGCTACACCTTC. The encoded protein is CASSGTRTGADGYTF.